Each of the 4 T cell receptor beta chains below was sequenced from the same sample in a study of naive and memory T cell subsets. An oligonucleotide containing a UMI was ligated to the 3' end of TCR cDNA. The SP2 primer and nested alpha and beta constant region primers amplified ligated cDNA in four rounds. TCRdb redid the calling of the 5' RACE reads with MiXCR, one entry per CDR3 protein. The data contain roughly 62,000 distinct CDR3 sequences, 8% to 9% of them seen just once; the ten biggest clones take up 15% to 20%. These receptors all stem from a female donor in good health.

This clonotype has more than one count but fewer than ten. V and J are TRBV4-2 and TRBJ2-3; TRBD2 agrees at 7 bases. V was pared by 1 base and J by 1 base, with 5 bases of the junction left unmatched. Germline V gene lookup returns CDR1 LGHNA and CDR2 YNFKEQ. CDR3 size: 16 residues. In nucleotides, the CDR3 is TGTGCCAGCAGCCAAGTGTTGGGACTACGCACAGATACGCAGTATTTT. This gives the protein CASSQVLGLRTDTQYF.

Comments on this clonotype: A single base separates this from a much larger clone, so it may be a read error. The chain has TRBV29-1 and TRBJ1-2; tentative D call: TRBD1 (6 bases). V was trimmed by 8 bases and J by 7 bases, leaving 20 bases between them. Looked up from germline, CDR1 is SQVTM and CDR2 is ANQGSEA. The CDR3 totals 13 residues. The CDR3 spells CSTFRGAMGGYTF. The CDR3 DNA is TGCAGCACCTTCCGGGGGGCTATGGGTGGCTACACCTTC.

This clonotype was detected ten times or more. This chain joins TRBV28 and TRBJ1-5; maybe TRBD1 (5 bases). Germline values: CDR1 MDHEN, CDR2 SYDVKM. CDR3 size: 15 residues. The V and J ends lost 5 bases and 2 bases respectively, with 13 bases between them. The DNA for the CDR3 is TGTGCCAGCAGTCCGGGGGGTTTCGGCAATCAGCCCCAGCATTTT. Translation gives CASSPGGFGNQPQHF.

The V gene is TRBV5-1, the J gene TRBJ1-1, with D hard to call. The CDR3 loop spans 16 amino acids. Looked up from germline, CDR1 is SGHRS and CDR2 is YFSETQ. Between the trimmed V and J ends, which lost 0 bases and 0 bases, there was a span of 12 bases. CDR3 nucleotide sequence: TGCGCCAGCAGCTTGGCCGTAGGGAATTTGAACACTGAAGCTTTCTTT. Amino acids: CASSLAVGNLNTEAFF.